This T cell receptor beta chain was documented in a study of blood T cell repertoires in COVID-19 (TCRdb year 2020). The study in broad terms: Samples from collaborators originated in the United States, Italy and Spain and spanned both the acute and convalescent phases of COVID-19. The material from the prospective study consisted of cDNA or gDNA derived from T cells, B-cell-depleted T cells, or PBMCs. Deeply sampled blood TCRbeta repertoires from subjects exposed to, actively infected with, or recovered from COVID-19 were included in the dataset. The repertoires were released in a freely available public database intended as a resource for research on the immune response to SARS-CoV-2. Samples were obtained from the ongoing ImmuneRACE study (first 160 participants) and from about 1,300 subjects provided by 6 global collaborators. Sample metadata almost always included a de-identified subject ID, COVID-19 status, age in years and sex. HLA class I and class II types, where available, came from metadata supplied by the sample provider rather than from assay-based typing.

Comment on this clone: The antigen it binds to is not known. There are no base qualities to consult, and no much larger clone falls within one base.

Whole blood was collected in K2EDTA tubes by collaborating institutions according to the institutions' own protocols. For TCRbeta analysis, collaborators shipped samples in one of three forms: frozen whole blood, isolated PBMCs, or DNA extracted from either of those sample types. The full study reports these points: The quantity of clinical and demographic metadata differed by source and by participant and was supplied without curation.

TCRbeta CDR3 regions were amplified from genomic DNA by means of the immunoSEQ Assay, a bias-controlled multiplex PCR. The paper's processing steps were these. Within the assay, amplification of reference gene primers was used to estimate how many nucleated cells each sample contained. To quantify the absolute abundance of each unique TCRbeta CDR3 rearrangement, sequence reads were collapsed and filtered. For each sample, productive Simpson clonality was calculated by taking the square root of Simpson's diversity index across productive rearrangements. In TCRdb, the immuneACCESS table is reduced to in-frame sequences with V and J assigned. These tables do not hold every clone; where another copy was compared, an unresolved V gene accounts for under half, and the others remain unexplained. The DNA gave D and trimming, while V, J and clone size come from that table. The sample table lists around 150,000 clones, under 85% of them with a count of one. Of the sample, 8.8% is held by the ten largest clones.

The CDR3, cysteine through phenylalanine, is 13 amino acids long. This entry keeps only the CDR3 DNA: 39 bases, framed from base 1. Germline trimming: 4 bases from V, 9 bases from J; junction bases outside gene matches: 2. The germline V gene encodes CDR1 MNHEY and CDR2 SVGAGI. Sequences were obtained from peripheral blood. This clonotype was obtained from a woman older than 75 in a cohort sampled during active or convalescent COVID-19. The sequence links TRBV6-5 to TRBJ1-6, with 8 bases aligning to TRBD1. CDR3 sequence: CASSFTGGSPLHF. The nucleotide sequence reads as follows: TGTGCCAGCAGTTTCACAGGGGGTTCACCCCTCCACTTT.